The entry that follows covers one TCR beta chain sequence. The data originate from a study of technical replicates of blood from four donors. V dropped 4 bases and J dropped 1 base, with 14 bases sitting between them. CDR1 and CDR2 from the germline V gene are SGHDT and YYEEEE. The CDR3 extends over 15 amino acids. TCRdb keeps only in-frame clones here, not all; method: immunoSEQ multiplex PCR. The sample lists tens of thousands of clones; 90% were seen once. This receptor was taken from a human donor in good health. Some clones in this sample may be carry-over from other donors' samples. The rearrangement uses TRBV5-6 and TRBJ2-5; D possibly corresponds to TRBD2 (6 bases). Sequencing input: PBMCs. Written as DNA, the CDR3 is TGTGCCAGCAGCCCAGGTGGGGGGACCCAAGAGACCCAGTACTTC. It is translated as CASSPGGGTQETQYF. The whole variable domain, filled in from reference TRBV5-6 and TRBJ2-5, reads DAGVTQSPTHLIKTRGQQVTLRCSPKSGHDTVSWYQQALGQGPQFIFQYYEEEERQRGNFPDRFSGHQFPNYSSELNVNALLLGDSALYLCASSPGGGTQETQYFGPGTRLLVL.